The next 32 T cell receptor beta chains were all read from a single sample in a study of tumor and adjacent non-tumor tissue in lung cancer. This sample's RNA came from whole unsorted tissue. TCRbeta libraries were built with three rounds of nested PCR, modified from ARM-PCR. TCRdb re-analysed the multiplex PCR reads in MiXCR, keeping a single row per CDR3 protein. The repertoire holds some 120,000 distinct CDR3 sequences, with around three fifths as singletons. Sequencing was carried out using lung tumor tissue. These receptors were taken from a man aged 25 to 45 with non-small cell lung cancer.

On this clonotype itself: A much larger clone is a single base away; this may be a read error. The V and J genes are TRBV7-9 and TRBJ2-7, with 10 bases aligning to TRBD1. This CDR3 is built from 15 residues. The germline V gene encodes CDR1 SEHNR and CDR2 FQNEAQ (reference sequence). The CDR3 nucleotides are TGTGCCAGCAGCCCCCGCGACAGGGGGCTGTACGGGCAGTACTTC. Translation: CASSPRDRGLYGQYF.

Comments on this clonotype: Compared with germline, one end of the junction differs, possibly owing to a read error. The chain is built from TRBV20-1 and TRBJ2-7; D perhaps matches TRBD1 (6 bases). CDR3 length equals 11 residues. Germline V gene lookup returns CDR1 DFQATT and CDR2 SNEGSKA (reference sequence). The CDR3 bases are TGCAGTGCTAGATTGGGACACGAGCGGTACTTC. Its protein is CSARLGHERYF.

Details on this clonotype: One junction end disagrees with the germline gene, perhaps due to a read error. The chain combines TRBV5-4 with TRBJ1-6; D is perhaps TRBD1 (6 bases). CDR1 is SGHNT and CDR2 is YYREEE in the germline V gene (reference sequence). This CDR3 is 18 amino acids long. The CDR3: CDSSRLTGALSYNSSLHF. The CDR3 DNA follows: TGTGACAGCAGCCGATTGACGGGGGCCCTCTCCTATAATTCATCCCTCCACTTT.

Turning to this clonotype: The conserved phenylalanine or tryptophan is not found at the CDR3 terminus, so this likely reflects a read error. The chain is built from TRBV4-2 and TRBJ2-2, with unresolved D. The CDR3 is 16 residues long. Germline loops: CDR1 LGHNA, CDR2 YNFKEQ. This CDR3 is CANSQEESSVDGELFL. CDR3 bases: TGTGCCAACAGCCAAGAGGAAAGCAGTGTAGACGGGGAGCTGTTTTTA.

The chain is built from TRBV11-2 and TRBJ1-6, with D maybe TRBD1 (5 bases). Germline CDR1 reads SGHAT; CDR2 reads FQNNGV. V was shortened by 7 bases and J by 11 bases, with 21 bases between the two germline ends. The CDR3 runs 15 residues. The CDR3 DNA reads as TGTGCCAGCAACTGGGGGATAGGGGCGAATCCACCCCTCCACTTT. The encoded protein is CASNWGIGANPPLHF.

As to this clonotype: A read error may produce the germline difference seen at one junction end. This rearrangement joins TRBV4-3 to TRBJ2-6; perhaps TRBD2 as D (6 bases). Germline CDR1 and CDR2: LGHNA and YSLEER. The CDR3 has 17 residues. Here the CDR3 DNA reads TGCGCCAGCAGCCGTCGGGGGACCAGCTCTGGGGCCAACGTTCTGACTTTC. It encodes CASSRRGTSSGANVLTF.

Notes on this clonotype: Being one base from a much bigger clone, this may be a read error. J is TRBJ1-5 and V is TRBV20-1, with unresolved D. CDR3 length: 15 amino acids. CDR1 is DFQATT and CDR2 is SNEGSKA in the germline V gene (reference sequence). Written as DNA, the CDR3 is TGCAGTGCTAGAGACCCGCTCGGATCCAATCAGTCCCAGCATTTT. Translated: CSARDPLGSNQSQHF.

V is TRBV10-2 and J is TRBJ1-5, with D unresolved. Germline assignment: CDR1 WSHSY and CDR2 SAAADI. This CDR3 comprises 13 residues. Trimming took 2 bases from V and 6 from J, leaving 8 bases between them. In nucleotides, the CDR3 is TGCGCCAGCAGTGAGGGAATTGGTCAGCCCCAGCATTTT. Its translation is CASSEGIGQPQHF.

This clonotype turned up a few times. The chain has TRBV5-1 and TRBJ1-2, with a tentative D call TRBD1 (5 bases). Germline CDR1 and CDR2: SGHRS and YFSETQ. The ends were cut back, 5 bases at V and 8 bases at J, with 19 bases in the middle. This CDR3 has 14 amino acids. The CDR3, as DNA: TGCGCCAGCAGACCCGGCCTGGGGCTTTCGGGCTACACCTTC. Protein product: CASRPGLGLSGYTF.

This clonotype was recorded only once. The gene calls are TRBV7-9 and TRBJ1-1; D ambiguous. This CDR3 has 16 residues. Germline loops: CDR1 SEHNR, CDR2 FQNEAQ (reference sequence). The V and J ends lost 5 bases and 0 bases respectively, with 16 bases between them. The CDR3 region is CASSDEAAYMNTEAFF. Written as DNA, the CDR3 is TGTGCCAGCAGCGATGAAGCGGCATACATGAACACTGAAGCTTTCTTT.

There are a few counts of this clonotype. A much larger clone sits a single nucleotide away, making a read error possible. This chain joins TRBV6-5 and TRBJ1-2, with D hard to call. This CDR3 has 15 residues. Germline-derived CDR1 and CDR2 are MNHEY and SVGAGI. CDR3 region: CASSYSINTNYGCTF. The CDR3 DNA reads TGTGCCAGCAGTTACTCGATAAATACTAACTATGGCTGCACCTTC.

The V gene is TRBV5-1, the J gene TRBJ2-1; D possibly uses TRBD1 or TRBD2 (6 bases each). Trimming stripped 7 bases from V and 9 bases from J, with 14 bases between. In germline, CDR1 is SGHRS, CDR2 YFSETQ. CDR3 length equals 12 residues. Here the CDR3 reads CASGLGGGEQFF. The CDR3 nucleotides are TGCGCCAGCGGTTTAGGGGGAGGTGAGCAGTTCTTC.

CDR3 DNA: TGTGCCAGCAGTCACGATCTGCTCCGGGTGCTCGTGGTCACCTCCTACGAGCAGTACTTC. Protein sequence: CASSHDLLRVLVVTSYEQYF. This chain joins TRBV6-6 and TRBJ2-7, with D hard to call. This CDR3 region has 20 residues. Germline assignment: CDR1 MNHNY and CDR2 SVGAGI (reference sequence). Between the trimmed V and J ends, which lost 5 bases and 0 bases, there was a span of 29 bases.

Comment on this clonotype: At one end the junction does not follow the germline gene, possibly because of a read error. The V call is TRBV20-1, the J call TRBJ2-5; TRBD1 matches 11 bases. Germline V CDR1 and CDR2: DFQATT, SNEGSKA (reference sequence). CDR3 length: 14 residues. The CDR3 DNA sequence: TGCAGTGCTGGGGGACAGGGGGTCCAGGAGAACCAGTACTTC. Protein product: CSAGGQGVQENQYF.

Details on this clonotype: Germline and junction disagree at one end, which may indicate a read error. V usage is TRBV20-1 and J usage is TRBJ2-2; a possible D gene is TRBD2 (6 bases). Germline V lookup: CDR1 DFQATT, CDR2 SNEGSKA (reference sequence). The CDR3 runs 17 residues. The CDR3 region is CSVSNAPGAINIGELFF. DNA for the CDR3: TGCAGTGTTAGTAACGCACCGGGAGCCATTAACATCGGGGAGCTGTTTTTT.

This clonotype was detected many times. CDR3 amino acids: CSAASGVETQYF. DNA for the CDR3: TGCAGTGCTGCCAGCGGGGTTGAGACCCAGTACTTC. This rearrangement joins TRBV20-1 to TRBJ2-5; 7 bases line up with TRBD2. The V gene end was trimmed by 5 bases and the J gene end by 5 bases; junction bases not matched to a gene: 5. CDR3 length: 12 residues. The V gene's germline CDR1 is DFQATT and CDR2 SNEGSKA (reference sequence).

In its sample, this clonotype was seen a few times. The chain recombines TRBV7-9 with TRBJ1-1; 7 bases are shared with TRBD1. After removal of 5 bases from V and 4 bases from J, the junction contained 7 bases not matched to a gene. This CDR3 is built from 14 residues. Germline V lookup: CDR1 SEHNR, CDR2 FQNEAQ (reference sequence). CDR3 sequence: CASSPSAGGTEAFF. The DNA of the CDR3 is TGTGCCAGCAGCCCCAGCGCAGGGGGCACTGAAGCTTTCTTT.

This clonotype was found many times. The chain has TRBV5-4 and TRBJ2-1; unclear D gene. Germline loops: CDR1 SGHNT, CDR2 YYREEE (reference sequence). This CDR3 region has 12 residues. Trimming took off 0 bases at V and 6 bases at J, with 4 bases between the two ends. As DNA, the CDR3 is TGTGCCAGCAGCTTGGAATTCAATGAGCAGTTCTTC. It yields the protein CASSLEFNEQFF.

The chain employs TRBV29-1 and TRBJ1-1, with D perhaps matching TRBD1 (5 bases). The germline V gene has CDR1 SQVTM and CDR2 ANQGSEA. The CDR3 has 15 amino acids. V was cut by 6 bases and J by 0 bases, with 17 bases left in between. This CDR3 reads CSVRRGLMMNTEAFF. CDR3 nucleotide sequence: TGCAGCGTCCGACGGGGACTGATGATGAACACTGAAGCTTTCTTT.

Concerning this clonotype itself: At one boundary the junction diverges from the germline segment, which might be a read error. The rearrangement joins TRBV4-2 to TRBJ1-1; D not certain. This CDR3 region has 13 residues. Germline CDR1 reads LGHNA; CDR2 reads YNFKEQ. For the CDR3, the DNA is TGTGCCAGCAACCAAAATCGGGGTTTGGGAGCTTTCTTT. Translation: CASNQNRGLGAFF.

Comments on this clonotype: Lacking the conserved final phenylalanine or tryptophan, this CDR3 likely reflects a read error. The rearrangement links TRBV5-6 to TRBJ2-3; the D gene could be TRBD1 or TRBD2 (7 bases each). The CDR3 is made up of 15 amino acids. Germline V gene lookup returns CDR1 SGHDT and CDR2 YYEEEE. Written as DNA, the CDR3 is TGTGCTAGCAGCCCAGGGGGGGCAGGAACAGATACGCAGTATCTT. As protein: CASSPGGAGTDTQYL.

A note on this clonotype: Relative to the germline gene, one junction end is altered; a read error may explain this. The V call is TRBV6-1, the J call TRBJ2-7; TRBD1 might be the D (6 bases). Germline CDR1 reads MNHNS; CDR2 reads SASEGT. This CDR3 is built from 15 residues. The CDR3 nucleotides read TGTGCCGGCAGTGGGGCCACAGGGTCTTGGGACGAGCAGTACTTC. The encoded protein is CAGSGATGSWDEQYF.

Many counts were recorded for this clonotype. The rearrangement uses TRBV6-5 and TRBJ2-5, with D uncertain. This CDR3 region has 13 residues. The germline V and J ends were trimmed by 3 bases and 2 bases, with 7 bases remaining between them. Germline CDR1 MNHEY, CDR2 SVGAGI. The CDR3 coding sequence is TGTGCCAGCAGTTATGCCTGGCAAGAGACCCAGTACTTC. Translated: CASSYAWQETQYF.

This clonotype was found a few times. V usage is TRBV2 and J usage is TRBJ2-5; D tentatively reads TRBD1 or TRBD2 (6 bases each). Looked up from germline, CDR1 is SNHLY and CDR2 is FYNNEI. Trimming removed 7 bases at V and 5 bases at J, with 14 bases between. CDR3 length equals 13 residues. CDR3 sequence (DNA): TGTGCCAGCAAACTAACAGGGAGGGAGACCCAGTACTTC. Its protein is CASKLTGRETQYF.

As concerns this clonotype: Compared with germline, one end of the junction differs, possibly owing to a read error. The chain combines TRBV5-4 with TRBJ2-1, with unresolved D. The length of the CDR3 is 13 residues. Per the germline V gene, CDR1 is SGHNT and CDR2 is YYREEE (reference sequence). CDR3 loop: CTSSTDKYNEQFF. CDR3 coding DNA: TGTACCAGCAGCACCGACAAGTATAATGAGCAGTTCTTC.

Remarks on this clonotype: The junction departs from the called germline gene at one end, perhaps through a read error. The rearrangement uses TRBV29-1 and TRBJ1-1, with unresolved D. This CDR3 is 12 amino acids long. Per germline, CDR1 SQVTM and CDR2 ANQGSEA. The CDR3 region has the DNA TGCAGCGTTGATGACCCCGGCACTGAACCTTTCTTT. Residues: CSVDDPGTEPFF.

This clonotype was picked up one time. One end of the junction fails to match germline, which may point to a read error. The rearrangement uses TRBV6-1 and TRBJ2-3, with D perhaps matching TRBD2 (5 bases). Germline-derived CDR1 and CDR2 are MNHNS and SASEGT. The CDR3 extends over 13 amino acids. In DNA form, the CDR3 reads TGTCCCAGCGAGCGGAGAGGAGCGGATACGCAGTATTTT. Protein product: CPSERRGADTQYF.

The genes are TRBV2 and TRBJ2-1; 8 positions agree with TRBD1. CDR3 length equals 13 residues. Trimming cost V 7 bases and J 9 bases; bases outside gene matches: 8. Germline V gene sequence: CDR1 SNHLY, CDR2 FYNNEI. CDR3 residues: CASNGQGGGEQFF. The DNA of the CDR3 is TGTGCCAGCAATGGACAGGGTGGAGGTGAGCAGTTCTTC.

As regards this clonotype: At one end, the junction sequence differs from germline, possibly due to a read error. The chain employs TRBV7-8 and TRBJ1-1; D remains ambiguous. CDR3 length: 12 residues. Germline CDR1 reads SGHVS; CDR2 reads FQNEAQ. The CDR3 DNA reads TGTGCCTGCAGCTTTCTGAACACTGAACCTTTCTTT. This encodes CACSFLNTEPFF.

Notes on this clonotype: Given the absence of the conserved phenylalanine or tryptophan at the CDR3 end, a read error is likely. The CDR3 DNA follows: TGTGCCAGCAGCCATGATGGAGGCACTGAAGCTTTCTAT. It yields the protein CASSHDGGTEAFY. V usage is TRBV11-3 and J usage is TRBJ1-1; D remains ambiguous. Germline CDR1 SGHNT, CDR2 YENEEA. With 5 bases removed from V and 4 bases from J, the gap between germline ends came to 11 bases. The CDR3 totals 13 residues.

In the case of this clonotype: A much larger clonotype is one base distant, so this may be a read error. The chain recombines TRBV20-1 with TRBJ1-6; 9 bases match TRBD1. CDR1 and CDR2 (germline): DFQATT, SNEGSKA (reference sequence). This CDR3 has 14 residues. Germline trimming cut 2 bases from V and 8 bases from J; bases unmatched to any gene: 4. DNA of the CDR3: TGCAGTGCTAGAAGGGACAGGGTGGATTCACCCCTCCACTTT. This gives the protein CSARRDRVDSPLHF.

In the case of this clonotype: A read error is possible here, since a much larger clone lies one base away. Here the CDR3 omits its conserved ending phenylalanine or tryptophan, so a read error is the likely source. This chain uses TRBV4-3 with TRBJ1-6, with 8 bases matching TRBD1. The germline CDR1 and CDR2 sequences are LGHNA and YSLEER. Trimming at V came to 0 bases and at J to 10 bases, leaving 8 bases not matched to a gene. This CDR3 spans 16 amino acids. The CDR3 region is CASSQDPTGGRSPLHY. The CDR3 DNA reads as TGCGCCAGCAGCCAAGACCCCACAGGGGGAAGATCACCCCTCCACTAT.